The 32 T cell receptor beta chains presented below share a single source sample, sequenced in a study of beta chain features in type 1 diabetes. Expressed TCRB transcripts were sequenced after all isolated RNA was converted to cDNA. Assay used: immunoSEQ multiplex PCR; TCRdb lists only in-frame clones, some missing. The table lists some 140,000 clones, approximately 9.2% of them singletons. Sequenced input: central memory CD4+ T cells from blood. The receptors were gathered from a man aged 18 to 30 in good health.

This clone was seen only a few times. The rearrangement uses TRBV5-1 and TRBJ2-3; D possibly corresponds to TRBD1 (5 bases). Trimming removed 0 bases from V and 0 bases from J, with 11 bases in between. Germline V gene lookup returns CDR1 SGHRS and CDR2 YFSETQ. There are 16 residues in the CDR3. The CDR3 loop reads CASSLDGARSTDTQYF. The CDR3 DNA sequence: TGCGCCAGCAGCTTGGATGGGGCCCGAAGCACAGATACGCAGTATTTT.

The chain couples TRBV5-6 to TRBJ2-5; 8 positions agree with TRBD2. Trimming cost V 3 bases and J 1 base; bases outside gene matches: 8. Germline V gives CDR1 SGHDT, CDR2 YYEEEE. CDR3 size: 16 residues. DNA of the CDR3: TGTGCCAGCAGCTCGCCTATTAGCGGGGCCCAAGAGACCCAGTACTTC. It yields the protein CASSSPISGAQETQYF. Full variable domain (remainder filled in from reference TRBV5-6 and TRBJ2-5): DAGVTQSPTHLIKTRGQQVTLRCSPKSGHDTVSWYQQALGQGPQFIFQYYEEEERQRGNFPDRFSGHQFPNYSSELNVNALLLGDSALYLCASSSPISGAQETQYFGPGTRLLVL.

In its sample, this clone was seen a few times. The rearrangement links TRBV5-4 to TRBJ1-2, with 11 bases lining up with TRBD1. The CDR3 loop spans 15 amino acids. V was clipped by 4 bases and J by 3 bases; unmatched bases: 5. Germline V lookup: CDR1 SGHNT, CDR2 YYREEE (reference sequence). The CDR3 region has the DNA TGTGCCAGCAGCCAACGGGACAGGGGGGACTATGGCTACACCTTC. Its protein product is CASSQRDRGDYGYTF.

The genes are TRBV28 and TRBJ2-2, with 12 positions matching TRBD2. There are 15 residues in the CDR3. Germline values: CDR1 MDHEN, CDR2 SYDVKM. Trimming removed 6 bases from V and 7 bases from J; junction bases left unmatched: 6. The CDR3 DNA follows: TGTGCCAGCAGACTAGCGGGGGGCCGTAGCGGGGAGCTGTTTTTT. Translated, it gives CASRLAGGRSGELFF.

This clone was counted between two and nine times. This chain uses TRBV18 with TRBJ2-7; TRBD1 might be the D (5 bases). This CDR3 contains 13 residues. Trimming took 1 base from V and 5 from J, leaving 9 bases between them. Looked up from germline, CDR1 is KGHSH and CDR2 is LQKENI. In nucleotides, the CDR3 is TGTGCCAGCTCACCACTGGGGCAGGACGAGCAGTACTTC. This translates into CASSPLGQDEQYF.

This clone came up many times. The V and J genes are TRBV9 and TRBJ2-1, with a tentative D call TRBD1 (6 bases). V was trimmed by 4 bases and J by 4 bases, leaving 15 bases between them. Germline CDR1 SGDLS, CDR2 YYNGEE. The CDR3 is 15 amino acids. CDR3 DNA sequence: TGTGCCAGCAGCCAACAGGGAGATTATTACAATGAGCAGTTCTTC. Encoded protein: CASSQQGDYYNEQFF.

This chain joins TRBV19 and TRBJ2-7, with 10 bases identical to TRBD1. This CDR3 is 15 amino acids long. The V gene's germline CDR1 is LNHDA and CDR2 SQIVND (reference sequence). V was clipped by 6 bases and J by 1 base; unmatched bases: 6. In DNA, the CDR3 is TGTGCCAGTAGCCAAAGGACAGGGGGTTCCTACGAGCAGTACTTC. This sequence encodes CASSQRTGGSYEQYF. The full variable domain, its missing parts supplied by reference TRBV19 and TRBJ2-7, is DGGITQSPKYLFRKEGQNVTLSCEQNLNHDAMYWYRQDPGQGLRLIYYSQIVNDFQKGDIAEGYSVSREKKESFPLTVTSAQKNPTAFYLCASSQRTGGSYEQYFGPGTRLTVT.

This chain connects TRBV15 to TRBJ2-4, with 8 bases aligning to TRBD1. The germline V gene has CDR1 LNHNV and CDR2 YYDKDF (reference sequence). This CDR3 is built from 14 residues. The J segment lost 6 bases and the V segment lost 8 bases, leaving 9 bases of the junction unmatched. CDR3 in amino acids: CATVEGQGRNIQYF. The CDR3, as DNA: TGTGCCACCGTCGAAGGACAGGGACGAAACATTCAGTACTTC.

This clone appeared a few times. The chain recombines TRBV28 with TRBJ2-2; possible D gene TRBD2, 6 bases. The CDR3 length is 15 residues. Germline V gives CDR1 MDHEN, CDR2 SYDVKM. V lost 5 bases to trimming and J lost 6 bases, with 16 bases between them. The CDR3 DNA sequence: TGTGCCAGCAGTCTGGAATCCGGGACTCCCGGGGAGCTGTTTTTT. This sequence encodes CASSLESGTPGELFF.

This clone was seen more than once but under ten times. This chain joins TRBV11-2 and TRBJ2-6; weak D call: TRBD2 (5 bases). CDR1 is SGHAT, CDR2 FQNNGV, per germline. This CDR3 spans 18 amino acids. V lost 4 bases to trimming and J lost 1 base, with 17 bases between them. In DNA, the CDR3 is TGTGCCAGCAGCTCCCGTATGATCGGAGGATCTGGGGCCAACGTCCTGACTTTC. The encoded protein is CASSSRMIGGSGANVLTF.

This clone has a count of ten or more. The chain carries TRBV5-4 and TRBJ2-6; 8 bases agree with TRBD2. The CDR3 spans 17 residues. V shed 0 bases and J 4 bases; nucleotides not matched to a gene: 6. CDR1 SGHNT and CDR2 YYREEE come from the germline V gene (reference sequence). The CDR3 bases are TGTGCCAGCAGCTTGGAAAGTGCGGGGGGCGGGGCCAACGTCCTGACTTTC. This codes for CASSLESAGGGANVLTF.

This clone was recorded at least ten times. CDR3 amino acids: CASSLGWAEDTQYF. DNA for the CDR3: TGCGCCAGCAGCTTGGGGTGGGCAGAAGATACGCAGTATTTT. The chain is built from TRBV5-1 and TRBJ2-3; D ambiguous. The CDR3 contains 14 residues. With 0 bases removed from V and 5 bases from J, the gap between germline ends came to 10 bases. The germline gives CDR1 SGHRS, CDR2 YFSETQ.

The chain combines TRBV5-6 with TRBJ1-4, with D possibly TRBD1 on 6 matching bases. Germline V CDR1 and CDR2: SGHDT, YYEEEE. With 4 bases removed from V and 3 bases from J, the gap between germline ends came to 13 bases. The length of the CDR3 is 15 residues. CDR3 protein: CASSATGRANEKLFF. For the CDR3, the DNA is TGTGCCAGCAGCGCAACAGGGAGGGCTAATGAAAAACTGTTTTTT.

This clone was counted between two and nine times. V is TRBV30 and J is TRBJ2-1; 7 nucleotides align to TRBD2. Germline values: CDR1 GTSNPN, CDR2 SVGIG (reference sequence). The CDR3 consists of 15 residues. V was clipped by 5 bases and J by 3 bases; unmatched bases: 10. In DNA, the CDR3 is TGTGCCTGGGCCCGGACTAGTCCCCGCTACAATGAGCAGTTCTTC. Its translation: CAWARTSPRYNEQFF. Complete variable domain (other parts from reference TRBV30 and TRBJ2-1): SQTIHQWPATLVQPVGSPLSLECTVEGTSNPNLYWYRQAAGRGLQLLFYSVGIGQISSEVPQNLSASRPQDRQFILSSKKLLLSDSGFYLCAWARTSPRYNEQFFGPGTRLTVL.

The J gene is TRBJ1-2, the V gene TRBV21-1; whether TRBD1, the table's D call, matches the DNA was not checked. TRBV21-1 is assigned pseudogene status. The CDR3 is 15 amino acids. CDR3 in DNA: TGTGCCAGCGTTAGAACGGACAGGGGGGTCTATGGCTACACCTTC. As protein: CASVRTDRGVYGYTF.

The chain employs TRBV7-2 and TRBJ2-2, with D possibly being TRBD1 (5 bases). CDR1 and CDR2 from the germline V gene are SGHTA and FQGNSA. This CDR3 has 13 residues. With 4 bases removed from V and 5 bases from J, the gap between germline ends came to 8 bases. Here the CDR3 DNA reads TGTGCCAGCAGCTCGCAGGGTACCGGGGAGCTGTTTTTT. It encodes CASSSQGTGELFF.

This clone occurred a few times. The genes are TRBV5-4 and TRBJ2-2, with a weak D call TRBD1 (6 bases). Germline values: CDR1 SGHNT, CDR2 YYREEE (reference sequence). The germline V and J ends were trimmed by 6 bases and 3 bases, with 12 bases remaining between them. The CDR3 spans 14 residues. This chain's CDR3 is CASNLQGYTGELFF. Here the CDR3 DNA reads TGTGCCAGCAACCTACAGGGTTACACCGGGGAGCTGTTTTTT.

There are a few counts of this clone. This sample includes further DNA sequences coding for the same CDR3. The gene calls are TRBV5-1 and TRBJ2-7, with D perhaps TRBD1 (6 bases). Germline lookup yields CDR1 SGHRS and CDR2 YFSETQ. V was clipped by 4 bases and J by 3 bases, with 11 bases between them. The CDR3 runs 13 residues. DNA of the CDR3: TGCGCCAGCAGCCGGGACACCAACTACGAGCAGTACTTC. This translates into CASSRDTNYEQYF.

The V and J genes are TRBV7-2 and TRBJ1-6; possibly TRBD1 for D (6 bases). The germline CDR1 and CDR2 sequences are SGHTA and FQGNSA. The length of the CDR3 is 13 residues. Trimming left V 5 bases short and J 10 bases short, with 12 bases between. The CDR3 DNA sequence: TGTGCCAGCAGCCCCCGGACAGAATCACCCCTCCACTTT. Amino acid sequence: CASSPRTESPLHF.

The chain combines TRBV28 with TRBJ2-5; no firm D call. The CDR3 consists of 12 residues. Germline V gene data show CDR1 as MDHEN and CDR2 as SYDVKM. V was trimmed by 6 bases and J by 1 base, leaving 6 bases between them. CDR3 sequence: CASRQSQETQYF. The CDR3 coding sequence is TGTGCCAGCAGACAGAGCCAAGAGACCCAGTACTTC.

This clone occurred a few times. This chain joins TRBV9 and TRBJ2-5; 7 bases are a match to TRBD1. V gave up 0 bases and J gave up 11 bases; unmatched junction bases: 13. CDR3 size: 15 residues. Germline V gene sequence: CDR1 SGDLS, CDR2 YYNGEE. The CDR3, as DNA: TGTGCCAGCAGCGTAGTCGGCGAAGGGGGCCGTGAGCAGTACTTC. It yields the protein CASSVVGEGGREQYF.

This clone has a handful of counts. CDR3 residues: CASSSPLRRVLYNEQFF. Written as DNA, the CDR3 is TGTGCCAGCAGCTCCCCTCTACGGAGGGTCCTCTACAATGAGCAGTTCTTC. The genes are TRBV11-2 and TRBJ2-1; possibly TRBD2 for D (6 bases). CDR3 length: 17 residues. Between the trimmed V and J ends, which lost 4 bases and 3 bases, there was a span of 19 bases. Germline V lookup: CDR1 SGHAT, CDR2 FQNNGV.

This rearrangement joins TRBV4-1 to TRBJ1-5; the D is unclear. Germline CDR1 is MGHRA and CDR2 is YSYEKL. CDR3 size: 17 residues. V lost 1 base to trimming and J lost 6 bases, with 19 bases between them. The CDR3 region is CASSQGSLGKRGQPQHF. For the CDR3, the DNA is TGCGCCAGCAGCCAAGGGTCCCTGGGAAAGCGGGGTCAGCCCCAGCATTTT.

This sequence joins TRBV6-5 and TRBJ1-2, with TRBD1 matching over 7 bases. The CDR3 sequence is 15 residues long. V was pared by 0 bases and J by 8 bases, with 9 bases of the junction left unmatched. Germline values: CDR1 MNHEY, CDR2 SVGAGI. CDR3 sequence reads: CASSYSWDSVGGYTF. The CDR3 region has the DNA TGTGCCAGCAGTTACTCCTGGGACAGCGTTGGCGGCTACACCTTC.

The rearrangement uses TRBV4-3 and TRBJ1-4, with unresolved D. This CDR3 region has 14 residues. The germline CDR1 and CDR2 sequences are LGHNA and YSLEER. Trimming took 3 bases from V and 5 from J, leaving 10 bases between them. CDR3 in amino acids: CASSQIGENEKLFF. In DNA, the CDR3 is TGCGCCAGCAGCCAGATAGGAGAAAATGAAAAACTGTTTTTT.

Ten or more counts support this clone. The rearrangement links TRBV5-8 to TRBJ2-5; D might be TRBD1 (6 bases). This CDR3 comprises 13 residues. V dropped 3 bases and J dropped 4 bases, with 10 bases sitting between them. Germline CDR1 reads SGHTS; CDR2 reads YDEGEE. For the CDR3, the DNA is TGTGCCAGCAGCTCAGCACAGGGAGAGACCCAGTACTTC. This codes for CASSSAQGETQYF. The complete variable domain, with remaining parts taken from reference TRBV5-8 and TRBJ2-5, reads EAGVTQSPTHLIKTRGQQATLRCSPISGHTSVYWYQQALGLGLQFLLWYDEGEERNRGNFPPRFSGRQFPNYSSELNVNALELEDSALYLCASSSAQGETQYFGPGTRLLVL.

The rearrangement joins TRBV18 to TRBJ1-5; a weak D match, TRBD1 (6 bases). CDR1 and CDR2 from the germline V gene are KGHSH and LQKENI. V lost 6 bases, J lost 4 bases, and 7 bases lay in between. The CDR3 runs 12 residues. The CDR3 sequence is CASSDSNQPQHF. As DNA, the CDR3 is TGTGCCAGCTCGGACAGTAATCAGCCCCAGCATTTT.

A word on this clone: Without the conserved terminal phenylalanine or tryptophan, this CDR3 likely stems from a read error. This chain joins TRBV9 and TRBJ2-7; TRBD1 matches 7 bases. The CDR3 length is 14 residues. The V and J ends lost 0 bases and 1 base, in that order; junction bases with no gene match: 1. In germline, CDR1 is SGDLS, CDR2 YYNGEE. The CDR3 here is CASSVEQGSYEQYS. The CDR3, as DNA: TGTGCCAGCAGCGTAGAACAGGGGTCCTACGAGCAGTACTCC.

This clone was counted a few times. The CDR3 spells CASSPPNNYGYTF. As DNA, the CDR3 is TGTGCCAGCTCACCACCTAATAACTATGGCTACACCTTC. The genes are TRBV18 and TRBJ1-2; D not resolved. The V end was cut by 0 bases, the J end by 1 base, with 3 bases between. Germline CDR1 is KGHSH and CDR2 is LQKENI. The length of the CDR3 is 13 residues.

Only a few counts were recorded for this clone. CDR3 nucleotides: TGTGCCAGCAGCCCAGGGGGACAGGAGCAAGAGACCCAGTACTTC. This translates into CASSPGGQEQETQYF. V is TRBV7-9 and J is TRBJ2-5, with 8 bases fitting TRBD1. The CDR3 spans 15 residues. Germline V lookup: CDR1 SEHNR, CDR2 FQNEAQ (reference sequence). Trimming at V came to 5 bases and at J to 2 bases, leaving 7 bases not matched to a gene.

This clone was counted only a few times. This rearrangement joins TRBV4-1 to TRBJ2-3, with 13 nucleotides matching TRBD2. Germline-derived CDR1 and CDR2 are MGHRA and YSYEKL. The CDR3 loop spans 17 amino acids. The V and J ends lost 0 bases and 6 bases, in that order; junction bases with no gene match: 6. CDR3 amino acids: CASSQDTSGGAWDTQYF. The DNA of the CDR3 is TGCGCCAGCAGCCAAGATACTAGCGGGGGGGCATGGGATACGCAGTATTTT.

The V and J genes are TRBV15 and TRBJ2-1; 7 positions agree with TRBD2. After removal of 0 bases from V and 0 bases from J, the junction contained 5 bases not matched to a gene. This CDR3 region has 17 residues. Germline V gene lookup returns CDR1 LNHNV and CDR2 YYDKDF (reference sequence). CDR3: CATSRDSGPSSYNEQFF. In DNA form, the CDR3 reads TGTGCCACCAGCAGAGATAGCGGGCCAAGCTCCTACAATGAGCAGTTCTTC.